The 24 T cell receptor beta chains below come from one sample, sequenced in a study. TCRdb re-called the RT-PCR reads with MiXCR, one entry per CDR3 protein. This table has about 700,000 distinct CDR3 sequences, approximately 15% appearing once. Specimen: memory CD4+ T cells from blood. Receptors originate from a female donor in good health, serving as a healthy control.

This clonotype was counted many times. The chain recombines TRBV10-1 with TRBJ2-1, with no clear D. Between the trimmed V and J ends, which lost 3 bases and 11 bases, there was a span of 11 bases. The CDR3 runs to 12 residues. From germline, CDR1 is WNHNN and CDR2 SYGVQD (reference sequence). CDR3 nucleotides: TGCGCCAGCAGTGACAGGATGGGCCAGCAGTTCTTC. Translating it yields CASSDRMGQQFF.

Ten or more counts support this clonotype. DNA of the CDR3: TGCGCCAGCAGTCCGGACCCCCAGGGCCAGCCCCAGCATTTT. It yields the protein CASSPDPQGQPQHF. The chain is built from TRBV5-1 and TRBJ1-5, with a tentative D call TRBD1 (5 bases). CDR3 length equals 14 residues. The germline V and J ends were trimmed by 5 bases and 7 bases, with 16 bases remaining between them. The germline V gene encodes CDR1 SGHRS and CDR2 YFSETQ. The full variable domain, completed using reference TRBV5-1 and TRBJ1-5, is KAGVTQTPRYLIKTRGQQVTLSCSPISGHRSVSWYQQTPGQGLQFLFEYFSETQRNKGNFPGRFSGRQFSNSRSEMNVSTLELGDSALYLCASSPDPQGQPQHFGDGTRLSIL.

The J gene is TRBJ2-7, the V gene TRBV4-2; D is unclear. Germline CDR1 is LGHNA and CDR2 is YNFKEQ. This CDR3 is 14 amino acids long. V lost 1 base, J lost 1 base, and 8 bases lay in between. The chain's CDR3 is CASSQVALSYEQYF. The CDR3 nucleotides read TGTGCCAGCAGCCAAGTTGCGCTATCCTACGAGCAGTACTTC.

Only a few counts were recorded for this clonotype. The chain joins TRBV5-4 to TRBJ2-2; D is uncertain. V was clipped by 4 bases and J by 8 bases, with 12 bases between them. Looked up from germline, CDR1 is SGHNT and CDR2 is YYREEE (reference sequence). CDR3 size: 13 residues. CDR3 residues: CASSPMVEGELFF. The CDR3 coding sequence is TGTGCCAGCAGCCCTATGGTGGAGGGGGAGCTGTTTTTT.

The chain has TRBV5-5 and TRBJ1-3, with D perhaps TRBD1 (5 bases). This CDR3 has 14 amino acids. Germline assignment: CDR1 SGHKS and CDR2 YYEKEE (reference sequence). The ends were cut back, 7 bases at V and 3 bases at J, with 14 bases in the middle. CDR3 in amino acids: CASERGGFGNTIYF. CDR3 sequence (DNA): TGTGCCAGCGAGCGGGGGGGGTTTGGAAACACCATATATTTT.

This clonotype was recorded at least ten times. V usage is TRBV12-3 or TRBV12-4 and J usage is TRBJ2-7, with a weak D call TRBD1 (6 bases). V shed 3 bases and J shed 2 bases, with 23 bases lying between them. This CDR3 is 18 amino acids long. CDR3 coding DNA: TGTGCCAGCAGTTTGGTTCCTGTTACGACAGGCCTGACCTACGAGCAGTACTTC. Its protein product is CASSLVPVTTGLTYEQYF.

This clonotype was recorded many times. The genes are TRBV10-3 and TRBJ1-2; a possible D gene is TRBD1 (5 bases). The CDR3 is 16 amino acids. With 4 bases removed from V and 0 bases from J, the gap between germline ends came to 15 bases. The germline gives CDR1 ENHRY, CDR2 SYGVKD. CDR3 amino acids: CAISVAGHSTNYGYTF. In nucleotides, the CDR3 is TGTGCCATCAGTGTGGCCGGACACTCGACTAACTATGGCTACACCTTC.

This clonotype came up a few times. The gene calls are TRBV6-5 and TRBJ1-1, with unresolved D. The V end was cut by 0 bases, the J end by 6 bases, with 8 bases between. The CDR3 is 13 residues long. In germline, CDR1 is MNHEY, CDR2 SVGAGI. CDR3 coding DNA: TGTGCCAGCAGTTACTCGACGGCGGCTGAAGCTTTCTTT. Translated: CASSYSTAAEAFF.

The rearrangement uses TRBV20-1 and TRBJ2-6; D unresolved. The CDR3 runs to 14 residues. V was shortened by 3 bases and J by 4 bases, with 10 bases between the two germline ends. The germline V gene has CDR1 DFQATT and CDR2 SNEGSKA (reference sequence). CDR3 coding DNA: TGCAGTGCTAGGGAGCAGCCCGGGGCCAACGTCCTGACTTTC. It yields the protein CSAREQPGANVLTF.

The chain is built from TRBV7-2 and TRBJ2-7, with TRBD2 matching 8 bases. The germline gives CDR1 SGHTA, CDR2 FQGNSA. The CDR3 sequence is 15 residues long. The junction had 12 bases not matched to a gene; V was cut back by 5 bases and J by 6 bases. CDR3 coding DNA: TGTGCCAGCAGCCCGAGCGGGAGAACTTTGGGCGAGCAGTACTTC. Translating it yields CASSPSGRTLGEQYF. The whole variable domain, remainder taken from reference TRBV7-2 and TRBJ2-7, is GAGVSQSPSNKVTEKGKDVELRCDPISGHTALYWYRQSLGQGLEFLIYFQGNSAPDKSGLPSDRFSAERTGGSVSTLTIQRTQQEDSAVYLCASSPSGRTLGEQYFGPGTRLTVT.

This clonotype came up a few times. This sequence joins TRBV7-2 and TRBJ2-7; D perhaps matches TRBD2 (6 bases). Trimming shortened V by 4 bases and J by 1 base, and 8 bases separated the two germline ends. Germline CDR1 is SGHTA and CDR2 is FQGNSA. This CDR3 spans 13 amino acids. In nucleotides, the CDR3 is TGTGCCAGCAGCTCCCGGGGGTCCTACGAGCAGTACTTC. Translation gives CASSSRGSYEQYF.

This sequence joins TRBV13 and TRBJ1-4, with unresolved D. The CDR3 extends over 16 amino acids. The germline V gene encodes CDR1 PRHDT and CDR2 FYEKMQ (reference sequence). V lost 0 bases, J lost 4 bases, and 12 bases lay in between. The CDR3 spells CASSLGRPGRNEKLFF. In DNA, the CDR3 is TGTGCCAGCAGCTTAGGCAGGCCCGGCCGTAATGAAAAACTGTTTTTT.

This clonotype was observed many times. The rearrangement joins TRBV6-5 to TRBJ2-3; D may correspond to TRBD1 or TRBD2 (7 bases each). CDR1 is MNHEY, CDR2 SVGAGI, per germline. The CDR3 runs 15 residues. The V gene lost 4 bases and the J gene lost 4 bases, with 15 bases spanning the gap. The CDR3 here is CASSSPGGTADTQYF. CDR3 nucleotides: TGTGCCAGCAGTTCCCCCGGGGGGACAGCAGATACGCAGTATTTT.

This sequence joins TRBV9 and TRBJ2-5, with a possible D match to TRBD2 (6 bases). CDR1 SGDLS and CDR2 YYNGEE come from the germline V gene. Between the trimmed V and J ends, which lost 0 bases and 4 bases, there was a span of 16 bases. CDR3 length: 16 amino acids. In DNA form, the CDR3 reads TGTGCCAGCAGCGTAGGGAGGACGGGGGAGACAGAGACCCAGTACTTC. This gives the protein CASSVGRTGETETQYF.

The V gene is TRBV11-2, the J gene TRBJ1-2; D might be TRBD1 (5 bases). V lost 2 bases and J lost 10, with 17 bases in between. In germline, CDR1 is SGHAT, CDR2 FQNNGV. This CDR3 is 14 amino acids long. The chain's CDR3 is CASSLNRLEGSYTF. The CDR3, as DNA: TGTGCCAGCAGCTTAAATAGACTCGAGGGGTCCTACACCTTC.

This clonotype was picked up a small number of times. CDR3 sequence reads: CASILDPLTEAFF. As DNA, the CDR3 is TGTGCCAGCATCCTGGACCCGCTCACTGAAGCTTTCTTT. The rearrangement uses TRBV6-1 and TRBJ1-1; D is unclear. Trimming pared 7 bases from V and 4 bases from J, leaving 13 bases between. The CDR3 covers 13 residues. Germline lookup yields CDR1 MNHNS and CDR2 SASEGT.

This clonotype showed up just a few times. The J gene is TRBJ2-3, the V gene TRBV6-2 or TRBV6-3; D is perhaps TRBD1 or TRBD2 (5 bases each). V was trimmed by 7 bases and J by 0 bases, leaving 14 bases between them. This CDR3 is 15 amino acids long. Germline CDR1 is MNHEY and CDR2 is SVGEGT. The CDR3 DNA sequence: TGTGCCAGCACCTTACTAGGGGCTAGCACAGATACGCAGTATTTT. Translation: CASTLLGASTDTQYF.

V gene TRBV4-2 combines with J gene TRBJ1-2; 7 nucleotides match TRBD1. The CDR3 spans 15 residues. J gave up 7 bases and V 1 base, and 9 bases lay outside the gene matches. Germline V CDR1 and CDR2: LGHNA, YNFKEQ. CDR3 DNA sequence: TGTGCCAGCAGCCAAGCGCGGCAGGGGGTCGGTGGCTACACCTTC. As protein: CASSQARQGVGGYTF.

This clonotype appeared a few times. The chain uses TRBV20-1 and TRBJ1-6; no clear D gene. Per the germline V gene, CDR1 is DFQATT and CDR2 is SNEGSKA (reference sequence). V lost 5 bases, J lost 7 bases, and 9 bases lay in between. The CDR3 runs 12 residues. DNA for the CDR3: TGCAGTGCTGGGCCGGAAAATTCACCCCTCCACTTT. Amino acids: CSAGPENSPLHF.

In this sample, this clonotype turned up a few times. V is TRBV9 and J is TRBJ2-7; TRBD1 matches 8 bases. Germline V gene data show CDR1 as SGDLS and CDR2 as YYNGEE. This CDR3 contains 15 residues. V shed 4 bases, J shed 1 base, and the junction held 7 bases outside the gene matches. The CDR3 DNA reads TGTGCCAGCAGCCGAGGGGGACAGGCGTCCTACGAGCAGTACTTC. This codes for CASSRGGQASYEQYF.

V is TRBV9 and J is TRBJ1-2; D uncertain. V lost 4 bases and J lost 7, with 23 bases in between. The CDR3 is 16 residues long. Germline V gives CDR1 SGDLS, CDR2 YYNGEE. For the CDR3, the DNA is TGTGCCAGCAGCCGAGGGCCAGGAGAGGGATATTCTGGCTACACCTTC. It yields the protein CASSRGPGEGYSGYTF.

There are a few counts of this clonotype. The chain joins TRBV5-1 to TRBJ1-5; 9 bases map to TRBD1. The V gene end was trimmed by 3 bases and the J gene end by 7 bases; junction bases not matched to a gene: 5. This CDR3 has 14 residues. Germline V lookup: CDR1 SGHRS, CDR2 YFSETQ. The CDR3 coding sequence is TGCGCCAGCAGCTGGGGACAGGGAGGGCAGCCCCAGCATTTT. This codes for CASSWGQGGQPQHF.

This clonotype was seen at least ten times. CDR3 coding DNA: TGTGCCAGCAGCCGAGTGAGCGGGGCGGAGGAGACCCAGTACTTC. This sequence encodes CASSRVSGAEETQYF. The J gene is TRBJ2-5, the V gene TRBV4-2, with 7 bases fitting TRBD2. V lost 4 bases and J lost 5; bases outside the gene matches: 10. Per germline, CDR1 LGHNA and CDR2 YNFKEQ. This CDR3 is 15 amino acids long.

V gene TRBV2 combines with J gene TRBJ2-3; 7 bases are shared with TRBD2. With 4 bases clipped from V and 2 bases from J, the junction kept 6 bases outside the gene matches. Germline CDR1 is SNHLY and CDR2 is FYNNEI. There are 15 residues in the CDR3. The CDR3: CASSARAGPTDTQYF. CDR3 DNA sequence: TGTGCCAGCAGTGCCCGAGCGGGGCCCACAGATACGCAGTATTTT.